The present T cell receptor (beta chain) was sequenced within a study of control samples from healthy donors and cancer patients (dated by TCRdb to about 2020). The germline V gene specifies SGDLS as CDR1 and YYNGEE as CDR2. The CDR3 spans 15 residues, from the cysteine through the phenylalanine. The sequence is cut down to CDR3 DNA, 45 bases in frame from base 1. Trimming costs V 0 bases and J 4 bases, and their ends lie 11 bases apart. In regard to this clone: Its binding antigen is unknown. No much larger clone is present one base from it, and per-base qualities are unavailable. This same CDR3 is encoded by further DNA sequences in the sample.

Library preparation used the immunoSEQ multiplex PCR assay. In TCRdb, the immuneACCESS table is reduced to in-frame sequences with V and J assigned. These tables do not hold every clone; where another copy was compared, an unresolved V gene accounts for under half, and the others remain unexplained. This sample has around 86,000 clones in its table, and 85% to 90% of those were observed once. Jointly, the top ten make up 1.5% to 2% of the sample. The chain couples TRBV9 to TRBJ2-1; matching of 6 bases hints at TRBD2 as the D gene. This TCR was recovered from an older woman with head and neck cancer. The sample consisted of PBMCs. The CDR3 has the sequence CASSVAGETYNEQFF. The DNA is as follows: TGTGCCAGCAGCGTAGCGGGAGAGACATACAATGAGCAGTTCTTC.